One and the same sample provided the 13 T cell receptor beta chains below, sequenced in a study of blood T cells in healthy people across ages. Through a sample-barcoded 5' primer and a J-beta primer mix, a second PCR was run for about 7 to 12 cycles. TCRdb passed the 5' RACE reads through MiXCR, listing each CDR3 protein once. The top ten hold 10% to 13% of the sample, which has 750,000 to 950,000 distinct CDR3 sequences, roughly 29% seen once. This sample was shared with a second study, whose subject was T cells of mothers and their children.

Sequences were obtained from blood. The receptors derive from a woman in her forties in good health.

Worth noting for this clonotype: A clone one base away is much larger, so this may be a read error. The CDR3 sequence: CATSDRSTGPRAEQFF. CDR3 coding DNA: TGTGCCACCAGTGACAGATCGACCGGGCCTAGGGCCGAGCAGTTCTTC. The genes are TRBV24-1 and TRBJ2-1; D gene ambiguous. The CDR3 is 16 amino acids. With 4 bases removed from V and 10 bases from J, the gap between germline ends came to 22 bases. Germline lookup yields CDR1 KGHDR and CDR2 SFDVKD.

The V call is TRBV7-2, the J call TRBJ2-7, with a weak D call TRBD2 (6 bases). V dropped 2 bases and J dropped 2 bases, with 13 bases sitting between them. CDR1 and CDR2 (germline): SGHTA, FQGNSA. The CDR3 is 15 amino acids. In DNA form, the CDR3 reads TGTGCCAGCAGCTTAAGGGAAGGAGGGACCTACGAGCAGTACTTC. The encoded protein is CASSLREGGTYEQYF.

On this clonotype: Possible read error: a much larger clone is one base away. This rearrangement joins TRBV7-2 to TRBJ1-4, with a tentative D call TRBD1 (5 bases). The V end was cut by 6 bases, the J end by 5 bases, with 16 bases between. The germline CDR1 and CDR2 sequences are SGHTA and FQGNSA. The CDR3 has 15 residues. The CDR3 region has the DNA TGTGCCAGCAGGGACACCGAGACGGTCAATGAAAAACTGTTTTTT. Its translation: CASRDTETVNEKLFF.

The chain combines TRBV12-3 or TRBV12-4 with TRBJ2-1, with D possibly called TRBD1 or TRBD2 (5 bases each). The germline V and J ends were trimmed by 7 bases and 2 bases, with 12 bases remaining between them. The CDR3 extends over 14 amino acids. CDR3 in DNA: TGTGCCAGCACGCCGGGACGGCCCTACAATGAGCAGTTCTTC. Translated: CASTPGRPYNEQFF.

In its sample, this clonotype was seen many times. This chain joins TRBV20-1 and TRBJ2-3; TRBD1 matches 7 bases. After removal of 0 bases from V and 4 bases from J, the junction contained 4 bases not matched to a gene. Germline CDR1 is DFQATT and CDR2 is SNEGSKA (reference sequence). The CDR3 runs 14 residues. The CDR3 nucleotides are TGCAGTGCTAGAGACCAGGGGGTCGCAGATACGCAGTATTTT. It translates to CSARDQGVADTQYF.

This clonotype has a handful of counts. The V and J genes are TRBV20-1 and TRBJ2-7, with D unclear. Germline CDR1 DFQATT, CDR2 SNEGSKA (reference sequence). Trimming removed 5 bases from V and 9 bases from J, with 20 bases in between. The CDR3 runs 13 residues. CDR3 sequence: CSADRGNPTRQYF. DNA of the CDR3: TGCAGTGCTGATAGAGGAAATCCTACGAGGCAGTACTTC.

V is TRBV4-1 and J is TRBJ2-3, with 7 bases lining up with TRBD2. Germline loops: CDR1 MGHRA, CDR2 YSYEKL. V trimming: 2 bases; J trimming: 0 bases; junction bases outside the gene matches: 2. CDR3 length: 15 residues. The CDR3 bases are TGCGCCAGCAGCCAATTCGGGGGGAGCACAGATACGCAGTATTTT. Amino acids: CASSQFGGSTDTQYF.

A word on this clonotype: It may be a read error: a sequence one base away is much more abundant. The chain is built from TRBV20-1 and TRBJ2-1, with TRBD2 matching over 8 bases. The CDR3 spans 13 residues. The V and J ends lost 1 base and 9 bases, in that order; junction bases with no gene match: 5. Per germline, CDR1 DFQATT and CDR2 SNEGSKA (reference sequence). The DNA of the CDR3 is TGCAGTGCTAGAGGACTAGCGAGGGTTGAGCAGTTCTTC. Protein product: CSARGLARVEQFF.

V usage is TRBV12-3 or TRBV12-4 and J usage is TRBJ1-5, with a tentative D call TRBD1 (5 bases). This CDR3 has 16 residues. Trimming took off 7 bases at V and 0 bases at J, with 16 bases between the two ends. CDR3 in DNA: TGTGCCAGCACCCGAGGGGTGGGGATTAGCAATCAGCCCCAGCATTTT. Translated: CASTRGVGISNQPQHF.

Ten or more counts support this clonotype. The genes are TRBV20-1 and TRBJ1-6, with D hard to call. The germline V and J ends were trimmed by 2 bases and 5 bases, with 10 bases remaining between them. Per germline, CDR1 DFQATT and CDR2 SNEGSKA (reference sequence). This CDR3 is 14 amino acids long. The CDR3 coding sequence is TGCAGTGCTAGACGCGGACGGAATAATTCACCCCTCCACTTT. Translated, it gives CSARRGRNNSPLHF.

About this clonotype: Being one base from a much bigger clone, this may be a read error. The chain couples TRBV12-3 or TRBV12-4 to TRBJ1-1; unclear D gene. This CDR3 has 14 residues. The CDR3 sequence: CASNLQNMNTEAFF. As DNA, the CDR3 is TGTGCCAGCAATTTACAGAACATGAACACTGAAGCTTTCTTT.

This chain links TRBV25-1 with TRBJ1-1, with D perhaps TRBD1 (6 bases). The V gene's germline CDR1 is MGHDK and CDR2 SYGVNS. V lost 1 base, J lost 3 bases, and 15 bases lay in between. There are 16 residues in the CDR3. DNA for the CDR3: TGTGCCAGCAGTGAATTCGGTGTTTCAGGGGACACTGAAGCTTTCTTT. This encodes CASSEFGVSGDTEAFF.

Many counts were recorded for this clonotype. The chain couples TRBV20-1 to TRBJ2-7; 10 nucleotides agree with TRBD1. Trimming removed 1 base from V and 1 base from J; junction bases left unmatched: 4. This CDR3 has 15 residues. CDR1 and CDR2 (germline): DFQATT, SNEGSKA (reference sequence). CDR3: CSARARTGGSYEQYF. Here the CDR3 DNA reads TGCAGTGCTAGAGCCAGGACAGGGGGATCCTACGAGCAGTACTTC.